Detailed here is one T cell receptor (beta chain). This clone was seen a single time. No cognate antigen has been identified for it. Base-call qualities are not available, and no considerably larger clone is one nucleotide away. Collaborating institutions collected whole blood in K2EDTA tubes following their own protocols. For TCRbeta analysis, collaborator samples were shipped as frozen whole blood, as isolated PBMCs, or as DNA extracted from either sample type. The data were obtained in a study of blood T cell repertoires in COVID-19 (dated by TCRdb to about 2020). Regarding the study in general: Samples covering the acute and convalescent phases of COVID-19 were provided by collaborators in the United States, Italy and Spain. The prospective study material was composed of cDNA or gDNA derived from T cells, B-cell-depleted T cells, or PBMCs. Subjects who had been exposed to COVID-19, were actively infected with it, or had recovered from it provided the deeply sampled blood TCRbeta repertoires that made up the dataset. The repertoires were released in a freely available public database meant as a resource for research on the immune response to SARS-CoV-2. The samples were drawn from two sources: the first 160 participants of the ongoing ImmuneRACE study, and 1,000 to 1,500 subjects contributed by 6 global collaborators. Sample metadata almost always included a de-identified subject ID, COVID-19 status, age in years and sex. Where HLA class I and class II types were available, the types were taken from metadata supplied by the sample provider, not from assay-based typing.

The CDR3 runs 17 residues from the cysteine to the phenylalanine. Only the CDR3 DNA stays, 51 bases, in frame from base 1. The germline V gene (reference sequence) supplies CDR1 LNHDA and CDR2 SQIVND. The junction shows trimming of 7 bases on V and 1 base on J, plus 20 bases between the germline ends. Paper-wide results and their limitations: The amount of clinical and demographic metadata varied by source and participant and was provided uncurated.

TCRbeta CDR3 regions were amplified from genomic DNA using the immunoSEQ Assay, a bias-controlled multiplex PCR. From the authors' description of their analysis: The number of nucleated cells in each sample was estimated by amplification of reference gene primers within the assay. To quantify the absolute abundance of each unique TCRbeta CDR3 rearrangement, sequence reads were collapsed and filtered. For each sample, productive Simpson clonality was calculated as the square root of Simpson's diversity index over productive rearrangements. What TCRdb holds here is the immuneACCESS table cut down to in-frame rearrangements. Part of the clones is not present; checked against another copy, under half of the missing clones reflect an unresolved V gene, and the others are unexplained. V, J and clone size reflect that table, while D and trimming were determined from the DNA. This sample lists about 53,000 clones; 65% to 85% were detected once. The ten largest clonotypes hold 43% of the sample.

This receptor chain uses TRBV19 and TRBJ1-3; D gene: possibly TRBD1, on 6 matching bases. The receptor was isolated from a man aged 70-80 years with active or convalescent COVID-19. The sequencing input was peripheral blood. The DNA sequence is TGTGCCAGTACCCTGGGGGGGGCGGAAAGGTCTGGAAACACCATATATTTT. Its amino acids are CASTLGGAERSGNTIYF.